This T cell receptor beta chain was profiled in a study of response to subunit inactivated influenza vaccine. Whole-study findings and limits: Few additional T cells are recruited per seasonal influenza vaccination, authors suggested.

Note on this clonotype: Its specificity is not known.

TCRdb passed the RT-PCR reads through MiXCR, listing each CDR3 protein once. The sample yields approximately 680,000 distinct CDR3 sequences, around a sixth seen once. The ends were cut back, 5 bases at V and 0 bases at J, with 15 bases in the middle. CDR1 and CDR2 from the germline V gene are GTSNPN and SVGIG (reference sequence). The CDR3 is made up of 15 amino acids. The sequence came from a man aged 50-60 years who received an inactivated influenza vaccine. Source: PBMCs from blood, taken 11 to 12 days after vaccination. J is TRBJ2-3 and V is TRBV30, with D perhaps being TRBD1 or TRBD2 (6 bases each). The CDR3 region has the DNA TGTGCCTGGGGCCTGGGGGGCGGGAGCACAGATACGCAGTATTTT. It yields the protein CAWGLGGGSTDTQYF.